This T cell receptor beta chain is drawn from a study of T-cell reconstitution after alpha-beta-depleted transplantation in children. The study, taken as a whole, reports: From newly produced T cells came most of the T-cell counts and diversity one year after transplant.

This clonotype has just a few counts. Its antigen remains unknown. Unique molecular identifiers were incorporated when the TCRbeta library was constructed. TCRdb recomputed calls from the PCR reads with MiXCR, one row per CDR3 protein. The sample contains over 85,000 distinct CDR3 sequences, around 6% of which appear only once. Trimming cost V 0 bases and J 4 bases, with 13 bases left between them. Germline V gives CDR1 SEHNR, CDR2 FQNEAQ (reference sequence). This CDR3 spans 16 amino acids. This TCR came from a female patient aged 2 to 10 who had a stem cell transplant for Fanconi anemia, so the T cells may come from the graft donor. The chain joins TRBV7-9 to TRBJ1-5, with D possibly matching TRBD1 (5 bases). The sample here was PBMCs, mostly from graft donor cells, taken 60 days after TCRalphabeta/CD19-depleted stem cell transplant. In nucleotides, the CDR3 is TGTGCCAGCAGCTTAGCTAGGGGCGGCAAAAATCAGCCCCAGCATTTT. This gives the protein CASSLARGGKNQPQHF.